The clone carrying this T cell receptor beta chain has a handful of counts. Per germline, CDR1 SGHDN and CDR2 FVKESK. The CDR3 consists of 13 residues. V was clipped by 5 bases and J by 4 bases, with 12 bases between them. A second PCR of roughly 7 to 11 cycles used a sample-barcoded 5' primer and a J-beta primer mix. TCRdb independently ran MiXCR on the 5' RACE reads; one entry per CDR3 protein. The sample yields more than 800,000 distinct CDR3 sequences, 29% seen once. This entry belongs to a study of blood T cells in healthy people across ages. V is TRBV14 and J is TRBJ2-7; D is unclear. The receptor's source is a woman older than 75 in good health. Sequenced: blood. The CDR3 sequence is CASSVDSVYEQYF. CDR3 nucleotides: TGTGCCAGCAGCGTCGATTCGGTGTACGAGCAGTACTTC.